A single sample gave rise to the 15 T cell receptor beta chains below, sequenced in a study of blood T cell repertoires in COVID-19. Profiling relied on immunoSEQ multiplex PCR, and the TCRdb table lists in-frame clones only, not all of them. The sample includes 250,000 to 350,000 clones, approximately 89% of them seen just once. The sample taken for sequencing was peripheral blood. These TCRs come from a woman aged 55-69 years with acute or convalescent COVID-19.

The CDR3 nucleotides are TGTGCCAGCAGCCGAGGACAGGGGCTCCTAGGAAACACCATATATTTT. Its protein is CASSRGQGLLGNTIYF. The chain combines TRBV14 with TRBJ1-3, with 9 bases that match TRBD1. The CDR3 spans 16 residues. Trimming removed 4 bases from V and 4 bases from J; junction bases left unmatched: 8. Germline values: CDR1 SGHDN, CDR2 FVKESK.

The chain's CDR3 is CASGTGALQPQHF. CDR3 DNA: TGTGCCAGTGGAACAGGGGCACTTCAGCCCCAGCATTTT. The chain employs TRBV28 and TRBJ1-5; 7 nucleotides agree with TRBD1. The CDR3 is 13 amino acids. Looked up from germline, CDR1 is MDHEN and CDR2 is SYDVKM. Losses at the gene ends were 9 bases for V and 6 bases for J; bases not matched to a gene: 8.

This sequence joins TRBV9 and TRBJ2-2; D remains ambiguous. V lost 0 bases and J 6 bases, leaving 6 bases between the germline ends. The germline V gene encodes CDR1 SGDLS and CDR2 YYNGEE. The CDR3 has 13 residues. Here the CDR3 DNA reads TGTGCCAGCAGCGTAGTGGAGCCCGGGGAGCTGTTTTTT. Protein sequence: CASSVVEPGELFF.

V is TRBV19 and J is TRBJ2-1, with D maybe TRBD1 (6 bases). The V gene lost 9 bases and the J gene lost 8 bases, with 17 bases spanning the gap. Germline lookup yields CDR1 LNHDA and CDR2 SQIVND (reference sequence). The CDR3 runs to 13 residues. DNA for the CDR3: TGTGCCAGAAACACCCGGGACATGGATGAGCAGTTCTTC. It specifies CARNTRDMDEQFF.

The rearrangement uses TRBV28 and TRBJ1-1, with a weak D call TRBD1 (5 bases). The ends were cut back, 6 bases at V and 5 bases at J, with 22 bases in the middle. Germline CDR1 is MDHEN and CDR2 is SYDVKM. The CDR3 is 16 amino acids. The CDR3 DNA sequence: TGTGCCAGCAGACTTAATCGGGGGGTCGGGGTTACTGAAGCTTTCTTT. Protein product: CASRLNRGVGVTEAFF.

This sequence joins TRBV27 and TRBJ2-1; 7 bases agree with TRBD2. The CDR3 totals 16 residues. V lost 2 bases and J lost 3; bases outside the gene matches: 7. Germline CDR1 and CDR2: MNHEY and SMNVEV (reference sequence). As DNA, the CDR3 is TGTGCCAGCAGTTTACAGAGCGGGACTATCTACAATGAGCAGTTCTTC. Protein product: CASSLQSGTIYNEQFF.

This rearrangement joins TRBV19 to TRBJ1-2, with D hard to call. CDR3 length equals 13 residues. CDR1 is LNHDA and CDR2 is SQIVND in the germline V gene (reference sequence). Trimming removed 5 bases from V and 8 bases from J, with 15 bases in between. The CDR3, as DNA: TGTGCCAGTAGTCCCCTCGGACTTGCCGGCTACACCTTC. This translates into CASSPLGLAGYTF.

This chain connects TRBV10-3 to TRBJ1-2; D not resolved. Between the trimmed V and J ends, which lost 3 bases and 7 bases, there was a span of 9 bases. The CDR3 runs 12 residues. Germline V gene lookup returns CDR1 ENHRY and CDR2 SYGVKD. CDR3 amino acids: CAISESGLGYTF. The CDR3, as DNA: TGTGCCATCAGTGAAAGTGGGCTTGGCTACACCTTC.

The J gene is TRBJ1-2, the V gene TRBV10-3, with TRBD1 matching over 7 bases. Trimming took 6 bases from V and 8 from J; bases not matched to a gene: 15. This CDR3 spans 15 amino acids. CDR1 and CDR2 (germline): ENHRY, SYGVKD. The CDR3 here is CAISLTGFASFGYTF. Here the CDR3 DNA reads TGTGCCATCAGCCTGACAGGGTTTGCGTCGTTCGGCTACACCTTC.

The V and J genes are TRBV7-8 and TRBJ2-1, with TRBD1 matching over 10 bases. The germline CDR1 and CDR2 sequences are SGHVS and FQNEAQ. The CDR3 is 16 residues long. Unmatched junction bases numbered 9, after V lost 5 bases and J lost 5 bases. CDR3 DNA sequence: TGTGCCAGCAGCCGAGGGATAGGACAGGGGGACAATGAGCAGTTCTTC. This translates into CASSRGIGQGDNEQFF.

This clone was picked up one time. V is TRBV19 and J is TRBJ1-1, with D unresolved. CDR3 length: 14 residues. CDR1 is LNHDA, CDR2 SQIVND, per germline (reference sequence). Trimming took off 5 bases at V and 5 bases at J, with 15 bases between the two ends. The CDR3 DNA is TGTGCCAGTAGTCTGCGTGAGGGTGGGACTGAAGCTTTCTTT. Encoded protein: CASSLREGGTEAFF.

This chain's CDR3 is CASSLGRGRYNEQFF. In DNA form, the CDR3 reads TGCGCCAGCAGCTTGGGACGGGGTAGGTACAATGAGCAGTTCTTC. V usage is TRBV5-1 and J usage is TRBJ2-1; D is possibly TRBD2 (5 bases). V lost 0 bases and J 4 bases, leaving 11 bases between the germline ends. This CDR3 is 15 amino acids long. Per germline, CDR1 SGHRS and CDR2 YFSETQ.

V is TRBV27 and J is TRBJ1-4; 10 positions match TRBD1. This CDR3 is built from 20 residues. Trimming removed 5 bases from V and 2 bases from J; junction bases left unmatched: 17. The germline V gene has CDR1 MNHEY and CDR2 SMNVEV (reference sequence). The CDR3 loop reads CASSPITGTGERSTNEKLFF. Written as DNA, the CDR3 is TGTGCCAGCAGTCCGATAACCGGGACAGGGGAGAGGAGTACTAATGAAAAACTGTTTTTT.

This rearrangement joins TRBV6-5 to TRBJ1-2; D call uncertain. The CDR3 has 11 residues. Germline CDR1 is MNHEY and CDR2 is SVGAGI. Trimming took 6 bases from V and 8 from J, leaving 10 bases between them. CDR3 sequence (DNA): TGTGCCAGCAGAAAAAATGCGGGCTACACCTTC. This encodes CASRKNAGYTF.

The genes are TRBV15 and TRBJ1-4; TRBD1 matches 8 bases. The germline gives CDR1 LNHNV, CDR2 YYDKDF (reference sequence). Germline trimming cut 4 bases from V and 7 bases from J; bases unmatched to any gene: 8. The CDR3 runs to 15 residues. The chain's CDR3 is CATSTGQGRGEKLFF. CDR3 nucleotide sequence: TGTGCCACCAGCACCGGACAGGGAAGGGGTGAAAAACTGTTTTTT.